The T cell receptor (beta chain) described here comes from a study of cytomegalovirus exposure and HLA in healthy donors. The CDR3 loop spans 14 amino acids. The V end lost 2 bases, the J end lost 3 bases, and 10 bases lay between the germline ends. CDR1 is SGHTA, CDR2 FQGTGA, per germline. This PCR relied on a set of 60 Vbeta primers and 13 Jbeta primers. The table came from immunoSEQ multiplex PCR; TCRdb's copy has only in-frame clones and leaves some out. Here the sample spans roughly 120,000 clones, around 74% being singletons. V and J are TRBV7-3 and TRBJ1-1; D perhaps matches TRBD1 (5 bases). The source of this sequence is a man in his fifties or sixties in good health and CMV-seropositive. The sample taken for sequencing was PBMCs. CDR3 region: CASSLGAGDTEAFF. The CDR3 DNA is TGTGCCAGCAGCTTAGGGGCAGGCGACACTGAAGCTTTCTTT.